The 10 T cell receptor beta chains given below trace back to one sample, sequenced in a study of T cells after yellow fever vaccination. MiXCR, run by TCRdb on the 5' RACE reads, gives a single entry per CDR3 protein. In the table there are around 72,000 distinct CDR3 sequences, about 7.3% of which are singletons. Sequencing used CD8+ T cells sorted from PBMCs, obtained approximately 11 days after the first yellow fever vaccination. These receptors were taken from a man between 18 and 29 years old who received the YFV17D yellow fever vaccine.

There are many counts of this clonotype. The chain is built from TRBV18 and TRBJ2-1; 9 bases match TRBD2. CDR3 length: 15 residues. V shed 3 bases and J 7 bases; nucleotides not matched to a gene: 7. Germline CDR1 is KGHSH and CDR2 is LQKENI. The CDR3: CASSPFSGRRNEQFF. The CDR3, as DNA: TGTGCCAGCTCACCTTTTAGCGGGAGAAGGAATGAGCAGTTCTTC.

The chain employs TRBV11-2 and TRBJ2-1; TRBD2 might be the D (7 bases). The CDR3 totals 16 residues. V lost 5 bases and J lost 8, with 22 bases in between. Germline CDR1 is SGHAT and CDR2 is FQNNGV. The CDR3 nucleotides are TGTGCCAGCAGCCCCTATCCCGGGGGGCCGGGCGATGAGCAGTTCTTC. This codes for CASSPYPGGPGDEQFF.

This clonotype was observed a handful of times. The chain has TRBV7-2 and TRBJ2-5, with 9 nucleotides matching TRBD2. CDR1 and CDR2 (germline): SGHTA, FQGNSA. Trimming at V came to 5 bases and at J to 5 bases, leaving 9 bases not matched to a gene. The CDR3 runs 15 residues. As DNA, the CDR3 is TGTGCCAGCAGCCGAGGGACTAGCCTGTTGGAGACCCAGTACTTC. Protein: CASSRGTSLLETQYF.

Turning to this clonotype: Without the conserved terminal phenylalanine or tryptophan, this CDR3 likely stems from a read error. The chain is built from TRBV9 and TRBJ1-5; the D gene is possibly TRBD1 (6 bases). The CDR3 loop spans 15 amino acids. Germline V lookup: CDR1 SGDLS, CDR2 YYNGEE. V was shortened by 0 bases and J by 7 bases, with 14 bases between the two germline ends. The CDR3 DNA follows: TGTGCCAGCAGCGTAGATGGGGGCGCGTTACAGCCCCAGCATTTG. Amino acids: CASSVDGGALQPQHL.

The table lists this clonotype with many counts. CDR3 sequence reads: CASGWRGQGYEKLFF. CDR3 in DNA: TGTGCCAGCGGATGGCGGGGACAGGGGTATGAAAAACTGTTTTTT. The chain links TRBV6-2 or TRBV6-3 to TRBJ1-4; 10 nucleotides match TRBD1. In germline, CDR1 is MNHEY, CDR2 SVGEGT. V trimming: 8 bases; J trimming: 6 bases; junction bases outside the gene matches: 9. This CDR3 region has 15 residues.

This clonotype was counted a few times. The genes are TRBV3-1 and TRBJ2-3; 9 positions match TRBD2. Germline CDR1 is LGHDT and CDR2 is YNNKEL (reference sequence). This CDR3 region has 18 residues. The J segment lost 4 bases and the V segment lost 0 bases, leaving 11 bases of the junction unmatched. CDR3 in DNA: TGTGCCAGCAGCCAAGATCTAAGGCCTAGCGGGAATGCAGATACGCAGTATTTT. Protein: CASSQDLRPSGNADTQYF.

At least ten counts were recorded for this clonotype. The chain combines TRBV27 with TRBJ1-5, with D unresolved. The germline V gene encodes CDR1 MNHEY and CDR2 SMNVEV (reference sequence). The germline V and J ends were trimmed by 4 bases and 3 bases, with 4 bases remaining between them. The CDR3 length is 12 residues. CDR3 nucleotides: TGTGCCAGCAGTTCTCTCAATCAGCCCCAGCATTTT. Translated: CASSSLNQPQHF.

This clonotype appeared many times. The V gene is TRBV5-1, the J gene TRBJ2-1; no reliable D call. Germline-derived CDR1 and CDR2 are SGHRS and YFSETQ. This CDR3 contains 13 residues. V was cut by 1 base and J by 9 bases, with 11 bases left in between. The DNA of the CDR3 is TGCGCCAGCAGCTTGTGGCAAGCACGTGAGCAGTTCTTC. Translated: CASSLWQAREQFF.

Many counts were recorded for this clonotype. The J gene is TRBJ2-5, the V gene TRBV6-1; 8 nucleotides match TRBD2. Trimming cost V 0 bases and J 3 bases; bases outside gene matches: 6. The CDR3 spans 16 residues. Germline assignment: CDR1 MNHNS and CDR2 SASEGT. CDR3: CASSEAIGSGEETQYF. CDR3 coding DNA: TGTGCCAGCAGTGAAGCGATCGGTAGCGGGGAAGAGACCCAGTACTTC.

This clonotype was detected a few times. The rearrangement links TRBV7-6 to TRBJ1-3; TRBD1 is a possible D gene (5 bases). CDR1 and CDR2 (germline): SGHVS, FNYEAQ. Deletions cut 5 bases from V and 0 bases from J, with 11 bases between. The CDR3 length is 15 residues. The CDR3 DNA sequence: TGTGCCAGCAGCAGGGACGGGGACTCTGGAAACACCATATATTTT. Translated: CASSRDGDSGNTIYF.